The sequence of this T cell receptor (beta chain) was determined in a study of early T cells in non-severe SARS-CoV-2 infection. Study as a whole: RNA in bulk from unsorted whole blood was sequenced, and chains were unpaired.

There are many counts of this clonotype. TCRdb itself ran the 5' RACE reads through MiXCR, one entry per CDR3 protein. The sample has roughly 35,000 distinct CDR3 sequences; about 3.9% are singletons. Looked up from germline, CDR1 is SGHDN and CDR2 is FVKESK. Trimming at V came to 4 bases and at J to 15 bases, leaving 14 bases not matched to a gene. The length of the CDR3 is 15 residues. The sequencing input was whole blood. The clonotype comes from an adult who was a healthcare worker with PCR-confirmed SARS-CoV-2 infection or an uninfected control (not recorded which). This chain connects TRBV14 to TRBJ2-1; 11 bases fit TRBD2. CDR3 protein: CASSPGLAGGALRFF. CDR3 nucleotides: TGTGCCAGCAGCCCCGGACTAGCGGGTGGGGCATTGCGGTTCTTC.